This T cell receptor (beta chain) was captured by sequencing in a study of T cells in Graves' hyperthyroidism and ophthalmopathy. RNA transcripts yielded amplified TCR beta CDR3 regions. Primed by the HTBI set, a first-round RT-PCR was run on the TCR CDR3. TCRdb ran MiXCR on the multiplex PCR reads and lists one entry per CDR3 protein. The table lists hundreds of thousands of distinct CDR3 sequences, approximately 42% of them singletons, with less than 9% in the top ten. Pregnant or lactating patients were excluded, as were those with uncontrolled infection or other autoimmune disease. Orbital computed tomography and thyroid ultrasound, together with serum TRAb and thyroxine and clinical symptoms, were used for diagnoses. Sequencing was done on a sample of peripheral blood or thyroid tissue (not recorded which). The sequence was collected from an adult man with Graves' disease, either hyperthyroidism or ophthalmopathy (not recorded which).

This chain's CDR3 is CASYKIGTEAFF. In DNA form, the CDR3 reads TGCGCCAGCTACAAGATCGGCACTGAAGCTTTCTTT. The chain joins TRBV5-1 to TRBJ1-1; D uncertain. The V end lost 7 bases, the J end lost 4 bases, and 11 bases lay between the germline ends. The CDR3 is 12 residues long. Germline CDR1 SGHRS, CDR2 YFSETQ.